This T cell receptor beta chain was identified during a study of siplizumab effects on memory and regulatory T cells. The CDR3 is 14 amino acids. CDR1 is SGHTA and CDR2 is FQGTGA in the germline V gene. The V gene lost 4 bases and the J gene lost 7 bases, with 11 bases spanning the gap. This clone has only one observation. Clones were read by immunoSEQ multiplex PCR, and TCRdb kept only the in-frame ones, dropping some. The table includes around 95,000 clones, more than 85% detected once. The sequenced material came from CD4+ T cells sorted from blood. The genes are TRBV7-3 and TRBJ1-6; D might be TRBD1 (5 bases). This sequence originates from a human donor in good health. As DNA, the CDR3 is TGTGCCAGCAGCTCCTCGGGGGTAAATTCACCCCTCCACTTT. This codes for CASSSSGVNSPLHF.